Each of the 32 T cell receptor beta chains below was sequenced from the same sample in a study of blood T cell repertoires in COVID-19. The assay was immunoSEQ multiplex PCR, and TCRdb's table has in-frame clones only and misses some. The sample includes just under 150,000 clones, about 90% of them seen just once. The sequencing input was peripheral blood. The receptors here all came from a man aged 45-60 years who had recovered from COVID-19.

V is TRBV20-1 and J is TRBJ2-7, with 7 bases identical to TRBD1. Germline-derived CDR1 and CDR2 are DFQATT and SNEGSKA (reference sequence). The CDR3 totals 14 residues. V gave up 3 bases and J gave up 6 bases; unmatched junction bases: 11. The CDR3 bases are TGCAGTGCTAGTGGGGACAGTACCCGCCGCGAGCAGTACTTC. Amino acid sequence: CSASGDSTRREQYF.

This clone was seen a handful of times. V usage is TRBV11-2 and J usage is TRBJ1-4, with D possibly being TRBD1 (5 bases). V dropped 3 bases and J dropped 8 bases, with 16 bases sitting between them. CDR3 length: 15 amino acids. Germline V CDR1 and CDR2: SGHAT, FQNNGV. CDR3 nucleotide sequence: TGTGCCAGCAGCTTGCAGGGATTTGACGACGAAAAACTGTTTTTT. Amino acid sequence: CASSLQGFDDEKLFF.

This chain joins TRBV5-1 and TRBJ1-1, with 7 bases that match TRBD1. The ends lost 3 bases at V and 4 bases at J; junction bases unmatched: 6. The CDR3 covers 14 residues. Germline V gives CDR1 SGHRS, CDR2 YFSETQ. The CDR3 DNA reads TGCGCCAGCAGCTCGGGAACAGGGGCCACTGAAGCTTTCTTT. It codes for CASSSGTGATEAFF.

This clone has only one observation. The J gene is TRBJ2-1, the V gene TRBV24-1, with 7 bases identical to TRBD1. The CDR3 runs to 16 residues. V lost 7 bases to trimming and J lost 9 bases; unmatched junction nucleotides: 17. Per the germline V gene, CDR1 is KGHDR and CDR2 is SFDVKD. CDR3 sequence (DNA): TGTGCCACCAGATCGAGCCGGGACAGCGTAGCAGGTGAGCAGTTCTTC. It specifies CATRSSRDSVAGEQFF.

The CDR3 loop reads CASSLRDRGDEQYF. The CDR3 coding sequence is TGTGCCAGCAGTTTAAGGGACAGGGGTGACGAGCAGTACTTC. The chain employs TRBV27 and TRBJ2-7, with 10 bases matching TRBD1. CDR1 and CDR2 from the germline V gene are MNHEY and SMNVEV (reference sequence). The CDR3 extends over 14 amino acids. V shed 2 bases and J 5 bases; nucleotides not matched to a gene: 3.

This chain uses TRBV19 with TRBJ1-5; TRBD1 matches 7 bases. Germline V gives CDR1 LNHDA, CDR2 SQIVND (reference sequence). The V gene end was trimmed by 5 bases and the J gene end by 4 bases; junction bases not matched to a gene: 5. This CDR3 spans 14 amino acids. CDR3 bases: TGTGCCAGTAGTCCATCGGACAGGAATCAGCCCCAGCATTTT. It specifies CASSPSDRNQPQHF.

The genes are TRBV10-3 and TRBJ2-2; tentative D call: TRBD1 (6 bases). This CDR3 spans 16 amino acids. The V end was cut by 5 bases, the J end by 4 bases, with 17 bases between. The germline CDR1 and CDR2 sequences are ENHRY and SYGVKD. In nucleotides, the CDR3 is TGTGCCATCAGTAGGGGGAACTTAACAAGCACCGGGGAGCTGTTTTTT. Translating it yields CAISRGNLTSTGELFF.

The chain couples TRBV2 to TRBJ1-5, with D hard to call. This CDR3 has 14 amino acids. Germline CDR1 is SNHLY and CDR2 is FYNNEI. Between the trimmed V and J ends, which lost 6 bases and 0 bases, there was a span of 9 bases. CDR3 region: CASRALISNQPQHF. CDR3 coding DNA: TGTGCCAGCAGGGCCCTCATTAGCAATCAGCCCCAGCATTTT.

The chain couples TRBV7-2 to TRBJ2-3; a possible D gene is TRBD2 (6 bases). V was pared by 2 bases and J by 0 bases, with 15 bases between. CDR1 is SGHTA and CDR2 is FQGNSA in the germline V gene. The CDR3 runs to 17 residues. For the CDR3, the DNA is TGTGCCAGCAGCTTATTCGGGGGTACCGTTAGCACAGATACGCAGTATTTT. Residues: CASSLFGGTVSTDTQYF.

V gene TRBV7-9 combines with J gene TRBJ2-7; 7 nucleotides agree with TRBD1. V shed 5 bases and J 7 bases; nucleotides not matched to a gene: 14. The CDR3 covers 15 residues. Germline V lookup: CDR1 SEHNR, CDR2 FQNEAQ (reference sequence). DNA for the CDR3: TGTGCCAGCAGCCTGGAAGGGGGCAGGTCGAAAGAGCAGTACTTC. This codes for CASSLEGGRSKEQYF.

This clone occurred a few times. The chain uses TRBV6-6 and TRBJ2-2; D is possibly TRBD1 (6 bases). The CDR3 spans 13 residues. CDR1 and CDR2 from the germline V gene are MNHNY and SVGAGI (reference sequence). V shed 7 bases and J shed 5 bases, with 11 bases lying between them. The CDR3, as DNA: TGTGCCAGCAAACCTCAGGGGACCGGGGAGCTGTTTTTT. This gives the protein CASKPQGTGELFF.

The chain recombines TRBV7-7 with TRBJ1-1, with 8 positions matching TRBD1. J lost 11 bases, V lost 1 base, and 15 bases had no gene match. The CDR3 loop spans 16 amino acids. Germline V CDR1 and CDR2: SSHAT, FNYEAQ (reference sequence). CDR3 in DNA: TGTGCCAGCAGCTTAGGACGGCGGACAGGGATAAATTTGGCTTTCTTT. Translating it yields CASSLGRRTGINLAFF.

On this clone itself: The same CDR3 also results from other DNA sequences found in this sample. The genes are TRBV29-1 and TRBJ1-1; possibly TRBD1 for D (6 bases). Germline CDR1 and CDR2: SQVTM and ANQGSEA. This CDR3 is 12 amino acids long. V was pared by 6 bases and J by 0 bases, with 8 bases between. The CDR3 coding sequence is TGCAGCGTGGGACAAATGAACACTGAAGCTTTCTTT. As protein: CSVGQMNTEAFF.

J is TRBJ2-3 and V is TRBV7-9, with 7 bases that match TRBD2. This CDR3 region has 14 residues. V lost 7 bases to trimming and J lost 0 bases; unmatched junction nucleotides: 4. Germline V gene sequence: CDR1 SEHNR, CDR2 FQNEAQ (reference sequence). CDR3 residues: CASIHSGSTDTQYF. In DNA form, the CDR3 reads TGTGCCAGCATACATAGCGGGAGCACAGATACGCAGTATTTT.

The chain couples TRBV5-1 to TRBJ2-5; 14 nucleotides align to TRBD2. The CDR3 runs 17 residues. CDR1 and CDR2 (germline): SGHRS, YFSETQ. V was clipped by 4 bases and J by 8 bases; unmatched bases: 13. The chain's CDR3 is CASSHPIGTSGGGTQYF. In nucleotides, the CDR3 is TGCGCCAGCAGCCACCCCATTGGGACTAGCGGGGGAGGAACCCAGTACTTC.

The CDR3 DNA reads as TGTGCCAGCTCACCAGGGACAGGGATGACTGAAGCTTTCTTT. Translating gives CASSPGTGMTEAFF. The chain combines TRBV18 with TRBJ1-1; 9 bases match TRBD1. The germline V gene encodes CDR1 KGHSH and CDR2 LQKENI. After removal of 2 bases from V and 5 bases from J, the junction contained 3 bases not matched to a gene. CDR3 length equals 14 residues.

V is TRBV7-6 and J is TRBJ1-1, with D perhaps TRBD1 (6 bases). Trimming cost V 4 bases and J 1 base, with 13 bases left between them. The CDR3 runs to 15 residues. CDR1 and CDR2 from the germline V gene are SGHVS and FNYEAQ. The CDR3 DNA is TGTGCCAGCAGCTCGTGGGGGGGCAGGAACACTGAAGCTTTCTTT. Translated: CASSSWGGRNTEAFF.

V and J are TRBV15 and TRBJ1-1; TRBD1 might be the D (6 bases). The CDR3 runs 15 residues. V shed 6 bases and J shed 0 bases, with 14 bases lying between them. Germline values: CDR1 LNHNV, CDR2 YYDKDF (reference sequence). CDR3 loop: CATSISGQLNTEAFF. The CDR3 bases are TGTGCCACCAGTATATCGGGACAATTGAACACTGAAGCTTTCTTT.

The chain couples TRBV5-4 to TRBJ1-2, with 7 bases identical to TRBD1. Trimming at V came to 4 bases and at J to 2 bases, leaving 8 bases not matched to a gene. Per the germline V gene, CDR1 is SGHNT and CDR2 is YYREEE (reference sequence). The CDR3 sequence is 15 residues long. The CDR3, as DNA: TGTGCCAGCAGCCGCCGGGACAGCACGAACTATGGCTACACCTTC. Translating gives CASSRRDSTNYGYTF.

The rearrangement links TRBV1 to TRBJ1-5; the listed D gene, TRBD1, was not tested against the DNA. TRBV1 is flagged as a pseudogene. This CDR3 region has 18 residues. Written as DNA, the CDR3 is TGCACCAGCAGCCTGCGGGACAGGGGGTTTAATAGCAATCAGCCCCAGCATTTT. Its translation is CTSSLRDRGFNSNQPQHF.

This chain joins TRBV29-1 and TRBJ2-7; weak D call: TRBD2 (6 bases). The V gene lost 6 bases and the J gene lost 0 bases, with 12 bases spanning the gap. The CDR3 contains 13 residues. CDR1 SQVTM and CDR2 ANQGSEA come from the germline V gene. For the CDR3, the DNA is TGCAGCGTAGCAACGGGGGTCTCCTACGAGCAGTACTTC. As protein: CSVATGVSYEQYF.

The rearrangement uses TRBV12-3 or TRBV12-4 and TRBJ1-2; possible D gene TRBD1, 5 bases. The CDR3 loop spans 13 amino acids. V was shortened by 3 bases and J by 6 bases, with 11 bases between the two germline ends. Here the CDR3 DNA reads TGTGCCAGCAGTTTGTCCGGGGGGGATGGCTACACCTTC. This translates into CASSLSGGDGYTF.

The genes are TRBV9 and TRBJ2-3; D is perhaps TRBD1 (5 bases). V was shortened by 0 bases and J by 2 bases, with 10 bases between the two germline ends. CDR3 length: 15 residues. Per germline, CDR1 SGDLS and CDR2 YYNGEE. The CDR3 DNA follows: TGTGCCAGCAGCGTAGTAGGGGAACTCACAGATACGCAGTATTTT. It codes for CASSVVGELTDTQYF.

V usage is TRBV5-5 and J usage is TRBJ2-6, with 7 nucleotides matching TRBD1. J gave up 0 bases and V 0 bases, and 9 bases lay outside the gene matches. Germline V gene data show CDR1 as SGHKS and CDR2 as YYEKEE (reference sequence). CDR3 length equals 19 residues. The CDR3 DNA reads as TGTGCCAGCAGCTTGGTTTTGGGGACAGCTAGCTCTGGGGCCAACGTCCTGACTTTC. This encodes CASSLVLGTASSGANVLTF. The full variable domain, in which reference TRBV5-5 and TRBJ2-6 provide the parts outside the CDR3, is DAGVTQSPTHLIKTRGQQVTLRCSPISGHKSVSWYQQVLGQGPQFIFQYYEKEERGRGNFPDRFSARQFPNYSSELNVNALLLGDSALYLCASSLVLGTASSGANVLTFGAGSRLTVL.

The rearrangement uses TRBV5-1 and TRBJ2-2, with TRBD1 matching 8 bases. The CDR3 has 15 residues. Germline CDR1 reads SGHRS; CDR2 reads YFSETQ. Trimming cost V 4 bases and J 1 base; bases outside gene matches: 3. The DNA of the CDR3 is TGCGCCAGCAGCGACGGGACAGGGAACACCGGGGAGCTGTTTTTT. Its translation is CASSDGTGNTGELFF. The whole variable domain, filled in from reference TRBV5-1 and TRBJ2-2, reads KAGVTQTPRYLIKTRGQQVTLSCSPISGHRSVSWYQQTPGQGLQFLFEYFSETQRNKGNFPGRFSGRQFSNSRSEMNVSTLELGDSALYLCASSDGTGNTGELFFGEGSRLTVL.

This chain links TRBV9 with TRBJ2-3, with TRBD1 matching over 7 bases. This CDR3 region has 12 residues. CDR1 is SGDLS, CDR2 YYNGEE, per germline. Losses at the gene ends were 3 bases for V and 7 bases for J; bases not matched to a gene: 2. CDR3: CASSAGGYTQYF. For the CDR3, the DNA is TGTGCCAGCAGCGCAGGGGGATATACGCAGTATTTT.

The rearrangement links TRBV9 to TRBJ2-4; D might be TRBD1 (6 bases). V shed 3 bases and J shed 5 bases, with 9 bases lying between them. The CDR3 loop spans 13 amino acids. Germline-derived CDR1 and CDR2 are SGDLS and YYNGEE. The CDR3 bases are TGTGCCAGCAGCGATCGGACAGAAAACATTCAGTACTTC. This translates into CASSDRTENIQYF. Combining the CDR3 with reference TRBV9 and TRBJ2-4 gives the whole variable domain DSGVTQTPKHLITATGQRVTLRCSPRSGDLSVYWYQQSLDQGLQFLIQYYNGEERAKGNILERFSAQQFPDLHSELNLSSLELGDSALYFCASSDRTENIQYFGAGTRLSVL.

The chain is built from TRBV30 and TRBJ2-5; 9 bases map to TRBD1. CDR3 length equals 13 residues. CDR1 and CDR2 from the germline V gene are GTSNPN and SVGIG (reference sequence). After removal of 3 bases from V and 11 bases from J, the junction contained 10 bases not matched to a gene. CDR3 nucleotide sequence: TGTGCCTGGAGCCCCGGGACAGGGAAGAGGCAGTACTTC. It codes for CAWSPGTGKRQYF.

DNA for the CDR3: TGTGCCAGCAGTGAGGGGGGGACAACACTGGTGGAAGGCTACACCTTC. This encodes CASSEGGTTLVEGYTF. This chain links TRBV25-1 with TRBJ1-2; perhaps TRBD1 as D (6 bases). There are 16 residues in the CDR3. Trimming shortened V by 3 bases and J by 8 bases, and 22 bases separated the two germline ends. Germline CDR1 is MGHDK and CDR2 is SYGVNS.

The chain employs TRBV27 and TRBJ1-1; TRBD1 might be the D (5 bases). Trimming shortened V by 3 bases and J by 7 bases, and 12 bases separated the two germline ends. Germline CDR1 is MNHEY and CDR2 is SMNVEV (reference sequence). CDR3 length: 13 amino acids. CDR3 residues: CASSFGTGDEAFF. In DNA, the CDR3 is TGTGCCAGCAGTTTCGGGACGGGAGATGAAGCTTTCTTT.

The chain joins TRBV3-1 (or the pseudogene TRBV3-2) to TRBJ2-1, with 7 bases identical to TRBD2. V was clipped by 1 base and J by 10 bases; unmatched bases: 7. CDR1 and CDR2 from the germline V gene are LGHDT and YNNKEL (reference sequence). The CDR3 has 14 amino acids. The chain's CDR3 is CASSQGGKAGEQFF. As DNA, the CDR3 is TGTGCCAGCAGCCAAGGCGGCAAAGCGGGGGAGCAGTTCTTC.

The V call is TRBV29-1, the J call TRBJ2-2, with a weak D call TRBD2 (5 bases). Trimming shortened V by 7 bases and J by 2 bases, and 14 bases separated the two germline ends. CDR3 length equals 14 residues. The V gene's germline CDR1 is SQVTM and CDR2 ANQGSEA. Here the CDR3 DNA reads TGCAGCGGTAGGACCGGGATCAACACCGGGGAGCTGTTTTTT. Residues: CSGRTGINTGELFF.